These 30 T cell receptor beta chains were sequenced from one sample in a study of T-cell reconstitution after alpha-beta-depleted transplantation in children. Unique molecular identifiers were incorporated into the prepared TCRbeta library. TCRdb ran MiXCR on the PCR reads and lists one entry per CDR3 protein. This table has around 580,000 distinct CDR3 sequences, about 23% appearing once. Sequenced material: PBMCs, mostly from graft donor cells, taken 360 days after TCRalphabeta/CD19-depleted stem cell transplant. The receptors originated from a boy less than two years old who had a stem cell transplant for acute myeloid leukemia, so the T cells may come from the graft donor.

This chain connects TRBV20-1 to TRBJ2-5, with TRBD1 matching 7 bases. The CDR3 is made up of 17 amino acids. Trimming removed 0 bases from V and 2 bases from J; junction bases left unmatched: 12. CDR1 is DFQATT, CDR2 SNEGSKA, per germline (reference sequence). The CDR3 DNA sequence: TGCAGTGCTAGAGACCATTCCACAGGGGAGCTACAAGAGACCCAGTACTTC. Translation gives CSARDHSTGELQETQYF.

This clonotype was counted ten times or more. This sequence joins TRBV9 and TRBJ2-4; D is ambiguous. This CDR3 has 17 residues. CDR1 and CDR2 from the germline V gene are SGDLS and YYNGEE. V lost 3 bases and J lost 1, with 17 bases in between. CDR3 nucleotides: TGTGCCAGCAGCGGGCCTCTCGGCCGCAGTGCCAAAAACATTCAGTACTTC. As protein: CASSGPLGRSAKNIQYF.

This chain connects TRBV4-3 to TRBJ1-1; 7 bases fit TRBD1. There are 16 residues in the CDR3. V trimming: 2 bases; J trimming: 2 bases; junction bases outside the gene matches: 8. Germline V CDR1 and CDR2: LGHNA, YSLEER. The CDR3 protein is CASSQRVGQVNTEAFF. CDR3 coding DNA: TGCGCCAGCAGCCAAAGGGTAGGACAGGTCAACACTGAAGCTTTCTTT.

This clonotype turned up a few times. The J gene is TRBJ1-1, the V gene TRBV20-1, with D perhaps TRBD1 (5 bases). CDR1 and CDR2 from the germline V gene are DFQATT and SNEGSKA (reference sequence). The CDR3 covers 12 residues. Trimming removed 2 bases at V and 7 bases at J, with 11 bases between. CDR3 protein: CSARFPGIEAFF. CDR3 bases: TGCAGTGCTAGATTCCCAGGGATTGAAGCTTTCTTT.

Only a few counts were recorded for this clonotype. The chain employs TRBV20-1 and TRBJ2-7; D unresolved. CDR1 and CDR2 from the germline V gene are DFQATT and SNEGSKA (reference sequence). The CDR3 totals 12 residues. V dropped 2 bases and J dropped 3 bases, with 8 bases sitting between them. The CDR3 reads CSARNPYYEQYV. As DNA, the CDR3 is TGCAGTGCTAGAAATCCGTACTACGAGCAGTACGTC.

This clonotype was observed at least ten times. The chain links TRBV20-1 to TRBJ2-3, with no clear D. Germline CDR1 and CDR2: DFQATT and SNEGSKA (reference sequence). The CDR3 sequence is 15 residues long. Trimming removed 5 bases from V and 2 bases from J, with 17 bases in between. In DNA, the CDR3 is TGCAGTGCTGGAATCCGGGCCTCGTCCACAGATACGCAGTATTTT. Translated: CSAGIRASSTDTQYF.

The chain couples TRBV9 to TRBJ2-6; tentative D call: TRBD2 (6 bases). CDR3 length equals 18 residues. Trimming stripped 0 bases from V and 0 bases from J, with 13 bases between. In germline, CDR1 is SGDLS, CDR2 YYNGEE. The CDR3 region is CASSVARGLSSGANVLTF. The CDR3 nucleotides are TGTGCCAGCAGCGTAGCTAGGGGACTTAGCTCTGGGGCCAACGTCCTGACTTTC.

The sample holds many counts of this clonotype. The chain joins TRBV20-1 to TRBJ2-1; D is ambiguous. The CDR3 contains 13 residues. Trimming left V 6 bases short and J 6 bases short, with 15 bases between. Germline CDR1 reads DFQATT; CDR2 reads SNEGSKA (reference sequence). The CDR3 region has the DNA TGCAGTGCGTCCAGCCCGTTAGGCAATGAGCAGTTCTTC. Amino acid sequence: CSASSPLGNEQFF.

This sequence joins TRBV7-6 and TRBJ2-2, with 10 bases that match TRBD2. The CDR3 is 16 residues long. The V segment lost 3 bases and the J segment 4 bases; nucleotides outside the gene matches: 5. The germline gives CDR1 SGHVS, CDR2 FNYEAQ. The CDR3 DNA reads TGTGCCAGCAGCTTTAGCGGGGGGTCTCTCACCGGGGAGCTGTTTTTT. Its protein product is CASSFSGGSLTGELFF.

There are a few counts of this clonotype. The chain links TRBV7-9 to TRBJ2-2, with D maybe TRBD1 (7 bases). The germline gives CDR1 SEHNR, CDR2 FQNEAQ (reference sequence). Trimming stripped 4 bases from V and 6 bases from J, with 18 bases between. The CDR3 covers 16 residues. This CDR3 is CASSSWTGDRAGELFF. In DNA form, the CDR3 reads TGTGCCAGCAGCTCGTGGACGGGAGACAGGGCCGGGGAGCTGTTTTTT. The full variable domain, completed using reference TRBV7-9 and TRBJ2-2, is DTGVSQNPRHKITKRGQNVTFRCDPISEHNRLYWYRQTLGQGPEFLTYFQNEAQLEKSRLLSDRFSAERPKGSFSTLEIQRTEQGDSAMYLCASSSWTGDRAGELFFGEGSRLTVL.

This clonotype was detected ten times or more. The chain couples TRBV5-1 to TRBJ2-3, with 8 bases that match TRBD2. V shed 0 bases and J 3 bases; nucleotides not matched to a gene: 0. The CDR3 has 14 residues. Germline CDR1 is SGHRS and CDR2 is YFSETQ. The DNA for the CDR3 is TGCGCCAGCAGCTTGGAGCGGGGGACAGATACGCAGTATTTT. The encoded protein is CASSLERGTDTQYF.

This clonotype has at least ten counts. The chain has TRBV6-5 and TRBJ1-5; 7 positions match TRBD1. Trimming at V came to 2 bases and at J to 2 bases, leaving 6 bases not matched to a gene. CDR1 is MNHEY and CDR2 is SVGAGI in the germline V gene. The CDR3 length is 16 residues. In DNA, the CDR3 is TGTGCCAGCAGTTACCCACCTACAGGGGGCAATCAGCCCCAGCATTTT. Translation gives CASSYPPTGGNQPQHF.

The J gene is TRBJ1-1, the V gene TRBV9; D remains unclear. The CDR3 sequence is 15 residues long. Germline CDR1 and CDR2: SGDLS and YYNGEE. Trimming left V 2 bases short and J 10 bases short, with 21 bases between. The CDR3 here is CASSVGESGPRAAFF. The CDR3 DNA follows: TGTGCCAGCAGCGTCGGGGAGAGCGGCCCCAGAGCAGCTTTCTTT.

In DNA form, the CDR3 reads TGTGCCAGCAGCCGTCGACAGAACACTGAAGCTTTCTTT. The encoded protein is CASSRRQNTEAFF. V is TRBV7-9 and J is TRBJ1-1; D unclear. The ends were cut back, 5 bases at V and 1 base at J, with 8 bases in the middle. The germline V gene has CDR1 SEHNR and CDR2 FQNEAQ (reference sequence). This CDR3 has 13 amino acids. Full variable domain (outside the CDR3, taken from reference TRBV7-9 and TRBJ1-1): DTGVSQNPRHKITKRGQNVTFRCDPISEHNRLYWYRQTLGQGPEFLTYFQNEAQLEKSRLLSDRFSAERPKGSFSTLEIQRTEQGDSAMYLCASSRRQNTEAFFGQGTRLTVV.

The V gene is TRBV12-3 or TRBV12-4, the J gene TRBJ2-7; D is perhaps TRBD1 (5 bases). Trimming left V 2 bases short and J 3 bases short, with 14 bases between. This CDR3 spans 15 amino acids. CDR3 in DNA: TGTGCCAGCAGTTTAAGTGGCAGGGCAGACTACGAGCAGTACTTC. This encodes CASSLSGRADYEQYF.

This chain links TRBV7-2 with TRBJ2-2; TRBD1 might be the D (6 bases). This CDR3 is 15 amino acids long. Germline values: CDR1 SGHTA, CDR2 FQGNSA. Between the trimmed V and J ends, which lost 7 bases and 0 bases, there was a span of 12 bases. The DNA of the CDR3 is TGTGCCAGCACCCTAGGGGGAACGAACACCGGGGAGCTGTTTTTT. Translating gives CASTLGGTNTGELFF.

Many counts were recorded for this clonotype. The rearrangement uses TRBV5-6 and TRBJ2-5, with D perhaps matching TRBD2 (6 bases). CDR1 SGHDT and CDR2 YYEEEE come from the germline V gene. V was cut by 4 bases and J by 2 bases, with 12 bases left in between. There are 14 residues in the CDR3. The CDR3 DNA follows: TGTGCCAGCAGCCCTGGAGGGTTTCAAGAGACCCAGTACTTC. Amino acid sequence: CASSPGGFQETQYF.

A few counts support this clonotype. CDR3 nucleotide sequence: TGTGCCAGCAGCTTATCGCCTAGCGGGGAGGGGAGGATTGAGCAGTTCTTC. It translates to CASSLSPSGEGRIEQFF. The chain couples TRBV7-3 to TRBJ2-1; 9 nucleotides line up with TRBD2. Germline V gene sequence: CDR1 SGHTA, CDR2 FQGTGA. This CDR3 has 17 amino acids. V trimming: 2 bases; J trimming: 9 bases; junction bases outside the gene matches: 14.

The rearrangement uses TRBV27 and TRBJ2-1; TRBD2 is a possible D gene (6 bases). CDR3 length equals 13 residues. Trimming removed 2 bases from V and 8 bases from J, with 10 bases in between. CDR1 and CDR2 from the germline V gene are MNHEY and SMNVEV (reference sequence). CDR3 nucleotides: TGTGCCAGCAGTTTACGCTGGGGGGATGAGCAGTTCTTC. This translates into CASSLRWGDEQFF.

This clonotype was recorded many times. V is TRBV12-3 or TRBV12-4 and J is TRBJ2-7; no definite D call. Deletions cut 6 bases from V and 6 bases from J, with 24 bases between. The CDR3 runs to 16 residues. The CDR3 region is CASSNLLTAVMSEQYF. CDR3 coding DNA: TGTGCCAGCAGCAACCTCTTAACGGCGGTTATGAGCGAGCAGTACTTC.

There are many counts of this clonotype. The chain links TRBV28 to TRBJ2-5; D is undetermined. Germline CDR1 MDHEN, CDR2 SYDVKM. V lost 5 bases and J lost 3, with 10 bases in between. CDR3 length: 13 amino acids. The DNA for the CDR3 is TGTGCCAGCAGTGCCGGACGGGAAGAGACCCAGTACTTC. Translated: CASSAGREETQYF.

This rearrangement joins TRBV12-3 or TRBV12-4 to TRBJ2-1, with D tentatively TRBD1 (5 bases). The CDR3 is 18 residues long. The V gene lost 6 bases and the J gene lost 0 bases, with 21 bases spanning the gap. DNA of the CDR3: TGTGCCAGCAGGCCAGATAGAACAGGACCGTACTCCTACAATGAGCAGTTCTTC. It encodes CASRPDRTGPYSYNEQFF.

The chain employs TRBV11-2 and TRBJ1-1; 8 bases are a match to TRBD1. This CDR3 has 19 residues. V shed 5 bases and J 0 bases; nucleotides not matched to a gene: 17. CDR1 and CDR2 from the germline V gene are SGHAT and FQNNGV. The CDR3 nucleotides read TGTGCCAGCAGCACCCCAACAGGGGGTCATTGGGGCATGAACACTGAAGCTTTCTTT. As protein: CASSTPTGGHWGMNTEAFF.

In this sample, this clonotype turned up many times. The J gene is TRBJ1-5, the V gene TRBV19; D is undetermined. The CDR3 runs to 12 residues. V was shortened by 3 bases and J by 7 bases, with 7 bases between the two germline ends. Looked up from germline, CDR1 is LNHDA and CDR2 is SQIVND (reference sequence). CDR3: CASSIIRQPQHF. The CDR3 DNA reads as TGTGCCAGTAGTATCATCAGGCAGCCCCAGCATTTT.

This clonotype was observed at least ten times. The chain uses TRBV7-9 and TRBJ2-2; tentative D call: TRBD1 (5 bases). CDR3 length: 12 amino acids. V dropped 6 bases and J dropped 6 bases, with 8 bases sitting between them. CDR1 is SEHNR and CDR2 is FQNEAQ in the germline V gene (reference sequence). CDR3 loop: CASSSGSGELFF. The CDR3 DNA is TGTGCCAGCAGTTCAGGGTCCGGGGAGCTGTTTTTT. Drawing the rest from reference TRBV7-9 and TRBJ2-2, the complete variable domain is DTGVSQNPRHKITKRGQNVTFRCDPISEHNRLYWYRQTLGQGPEFLTYFQNEAQLEKSRLLSDRFSAERPKGSFSTLEIQRTEQGDSAMYLCASSSGSGELFFGEGSRLTVL.

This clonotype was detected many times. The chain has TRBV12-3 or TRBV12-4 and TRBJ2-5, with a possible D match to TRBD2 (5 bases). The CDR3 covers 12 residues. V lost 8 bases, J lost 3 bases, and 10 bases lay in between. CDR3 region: CASGSVKETQYF. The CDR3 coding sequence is TGTGCCAGCGGTAGCGTGAAAGAGACCCAGTACTTC.

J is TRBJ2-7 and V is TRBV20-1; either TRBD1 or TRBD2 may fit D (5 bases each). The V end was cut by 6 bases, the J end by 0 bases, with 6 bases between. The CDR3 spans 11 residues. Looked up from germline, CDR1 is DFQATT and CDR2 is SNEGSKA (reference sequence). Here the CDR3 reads CSAGDSYEQYF. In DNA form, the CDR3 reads TGCAGTGCGGGGGACTCCTACGAGCAGTACTTC.

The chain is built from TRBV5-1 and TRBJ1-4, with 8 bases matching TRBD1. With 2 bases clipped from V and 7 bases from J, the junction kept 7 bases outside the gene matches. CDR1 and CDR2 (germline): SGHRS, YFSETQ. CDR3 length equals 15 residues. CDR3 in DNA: TGCGCCAGCAGCTTACTCAGGGGGCTCGGTGAAAAACTGTTTTTT. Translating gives CASSLLRGLGEKLFF.

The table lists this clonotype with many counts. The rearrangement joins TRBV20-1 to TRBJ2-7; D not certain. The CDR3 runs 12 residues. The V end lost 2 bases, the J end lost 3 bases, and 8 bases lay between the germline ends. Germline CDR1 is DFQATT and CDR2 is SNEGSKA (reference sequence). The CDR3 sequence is CSARRGGYEQYV. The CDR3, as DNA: TGCAGTGCTAGAAGAGGCGGCTACGAGCAGTACGTC.

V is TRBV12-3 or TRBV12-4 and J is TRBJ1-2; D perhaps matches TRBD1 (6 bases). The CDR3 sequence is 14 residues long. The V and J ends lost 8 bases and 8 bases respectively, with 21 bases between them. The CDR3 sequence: CASAPRDTFDGYTF. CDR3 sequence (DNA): TGTGCCAGCGCCCCAAGGGACACGTTTGACGGCTACACCTTC.